Listed below are T cell receptor beta chains from one sample, sequenced in a study of blood T cell repertoires in COVID-19. Using immunoSEQ multiplex PCR, the repertoire was profiled, and TCRdb retains in-frame clones only, with some absent. The sample holds roughly 77,000 clones, roughly 73% seen once. The sample consisted of peripheral blood. The receptors were gathered from a human donor in a cohort sampled during active COVID-19. CDR3s include the opening cysteine and the closing phenylalanine or tryptophan. D genes are given only for firm matches. For some rows the clone size is stated as once, few or many, or as a class when expanded; others skip it.

size | J | V | D | DNA | CDR3
- | TRBJ1-3 | TRBV11-2 | TRBD1 | TGTGCCAGCAGCTCCAGGGGGGGAAACACCATATATTTT | CASSSRGGNTIYF
- | TRBJ2-5 | TRBV7-9 | TRBD1 | TGTGCCAGCAGCACAACCGGACAGGAGCAAGAGACCCAGTACTTC | CASSTTGQEQETQYF
- | TRBJ1-5 | TRBV5-1 | TRBD1 | TGCGCCAGCAGCTTGGGGACAGGGGGTCAGCCCCAGCATTTT | CASSLGTGGQPQHF
- | TRBJ1-5 | TRBV7-2 | - | TGTGCCAGCAATCAGTATAGCAATCAGCCCCAGCATTTT | CASNQYSNQPQHF
few | TRBJ2-7 | TRBV11-1 | TRBD1 | TGTGCCAGCAGCTTGTACAGGGGGCGATACGAGCAGTACTTC | CASSLYRGRYEQYF
- | TRBJ2-7 | TRBV20-1 | - | TGCAGTGCTAGAGTCGGGGACGAGCAGTACTTC | CSARVGDEQYF
- | TRBJ2-1 | TRBV19 | - | TGTGCCAGTAAAATGGCGGTAACCTCCTACAATGAGCAGTTCTTC | CASKMAVTSYNEQFF
- | TRBJ1-1 | TRBV5-6 | - | TGTGCCAGCAGCTTGTGGCTCGGGGGAGAAGCTTTCTTT | CASSLWLGGEAFF
- | TRBJ2-3 | TRBV6-6 | TRBD1 | TGTGCCAGCAGTTCGTGGACAGGTGATACGCAGTATTTT | CASSSWTGDTQYF
- | TRBJ1-2 | TRBV7-9 | - | TGTGCCAGCAGCTCCGGGGTTAACTATGGCTACACCTTC | CASSSGVNYGYTF
- | TRBJ2-1 | TRBV5-1 | - | TGCGCCAGCACCTCTATGTGGGGGACACACAATGAGCAGTTCTTC | CASTSMWGTHNEQFF
- | TRBJ1-2 | TRBV7-2 | TRBD1 | TGTGCCAGCAGCTTAGACCAGGGACAGCACTATGGCTACACCTTC | CASSLDQGQHYGYTF
- | TRBJ2-5 | TRBV5-6 | TRBD2 | TGTGCCAGCAGCTTGGCGGCTAGCGGGGGGCCCCAAGAGACCCAGTACTTC | CASSLAASGGPQETQYF
- | TRBJ2-5 | TRBV5-1 | - | TGCGCCAGCAGCAAGACCGCCGCAGGAGAGACCCAGTACTTC | CASSKTAAGETQYF
- | TRBJ1-3 | TRBV4-3 | - | TGCGCCAGCAGCCAAGATCTTTCGGGGGACCGCTCTGGAAACACCATATATTTT | CASSQDLSGDRSGNTIYF
- | TRBJ2-7 | TRBV2 | TRBD1 | TGTGCCAGCAGTGGACAGGGCTACGAGCAGTACTTC | CASSGQGYEQYF
- | TRBJ1-4 | TRBV2 | - | TGTGCCAGCAGTATACAGGGTACTAATGAAAAACTGTTTTTT | CASSIQGTNEKLFF
- | TRBJ2-1 | TRBV30 | - | TGTGCCTGGACCCCGGACAGCTCCTACAATGAGCAGTTCTTC | CAWTPDSSYNEQFF
- | TRBJ1-4 | TRBV4-1 | TRBD1 | TGCGCCAGCAGCCGCTCAATCGGGACAGGCACTGAAAAACTGTTTTTT | CASSRSIGTGTEKLFF
- | TRBJ1-2 | TRBV5-6 | - | TGTGCCAGCAGCTTGGAGGGGAGGCACTATGGCTACACCTTC | CASSLEGRHYGYTF
- | TRBJ1-6 | TRBV5-8 | - | TGTGCCAGCAGCTTGTACCCTGGGACTCTCCACTTT | CASSLYPGTLHF
- | TRBJ2-3 | TRBV7-2 | TRBD2 | TGTGCCAGCAGGCCCTCGCTAGCGGGGGTAGATACGCAGTATTTT | CASRPSLAGVDTQYF
- | TRBJ1-4 | TRBV7-9 | - | TGTGCCAGCAGCCCCACAAAACGGGGAGCGTCTAATGAAAAACTGTTTTTT | CASSPTKRGASNEKLFF
- | TRBJ2-2 | TRBV5-1 | - | TGCGCCAGCAGCTTACAAATGAACACCGGGGAGCTGTTTTTT | CASSLQMNTGELFF
- | TRBJ1-1 | TRBV6-6 | - | TGTGCCAGCAGCCAGCAGGGAAAGAACACTGAAGCTTTCTTT | CASSQQGKNTEAFF
- | TRBJ1-1 | TRBV6-6 | - | TGTGCCAGCAGTTACTCGGGGCAGCGAGACACTGAAGCTTTCTTT | CASSYSGQRDTEAFF
- | TRBJ2-7 | TRBV5-4 | - | TGTGCCAGCAGCCTAGGCAGGGGAGTCGGCTCCTACGAGCAGTACTTC | CASSLGRGVGSYEQYF
once | TRBJ1-4 | TRBV4-1 | - | TGCGCCAGCAGCCAAGGGACAGCAACTAATGAAAAACTGTTTTTT | CASSQGTATNEKLFF
- | TRBJ1-2 | TRBV6-5 | - | TGTGCCAGCAGTCGACAGGCTAACTATGGCTACACCTTC | CASSRQANYGYTF
- | TRBJ1-1 | TRBV10-1 | - | TGCGCCAGCACCAGGGACTTGAACACTGAAGCTTTCTTT | CASTRDLNTEAFF